Shown below are 15 T cell receptor beta chains from a single sample sequenced in a study of blood T cell repertoires in COVID-19. Assay: immunoSEQ multiplex PCR; the TCRdb copy retains only in-frame clones and omits some. The profile shows approximately 200,000 clones, 65% to 85% of them singletons. Specimen: PBMCs or T cells enriched from blood (not recorded which). These TCRs come from a man in his forties who had recovered from COVID-19.

The V call is TRBV28, the J call TRBJ1-3, with D possibly TRBD1 on 6 matching bases. The length of the CDR3 is 14 residues. V gave up 6 bases and J gave up 0 bases, with 9 bases separating them. In germline, CDR1 is MDHEN, CDR2 SYDVKM. The CDR3 is CASRTGPSGNTIYF. For the CDR3, the DNA is TGTGCCAGCAGAACAGGGCCCTCTGGAAACACCATATATTTT.

This chain connects TRBV25-1 to TRBJ1-2; no definite D call. The germline CDR1 and CDR2 sequences are MGHDK and SYGVNS. This CDR3 has 13 residues. V lost 3 bases to trimming and J lost 5 bases, with 10 bases between them. The CDR3 reads CASSESGGYGYTF. The CDR3 coding sequence is TGTGCCAGCAGTGAGTCCGGAGGGTATGGCTACACCTTC.

This chain connects TRBV21-1 to TRBJ1-1. TRBV21-1 has pseudogene status. This CDR3 comprises 17 residues. In nucleotides, the CDR3 is TGTGCCAGCAGCAAGACTCCCTGGGGGGGGAAGAACACTGAAGCTTTCTTT. The encoded protein is CASSKTPWGGKNTEAFF.

A single count supports this clone. J is TRBJ2-1 and V is TRBV6-5; 7 positions match TRBD2. V lost 2 bases and J lost 9; bases outside the gene matches: 4. Per the germline V gene, CDR1 is MNHEY and CDR2 is SVGAGI. There are 13 residues in the CDR3. In DNA form, the CDR3 reads TGTGCCAGCAGTTACGCCGGGAGGACTGAGCAGTTCTTC. Translated: CASSYAGRTEQFF.

This clone was picked up a small number of times. The V gene is TRBV18, the J gene TRBJ2-7; TRBD1 aligns across 7 bases. V was clipped by 0 bases and J by 5 bases; unmatched bases: 7. The CDR3 covers 15 residues. Germline assignment: CDR1 KGHSH and CDR2 LQKENI. The CDR3 sequence: CASSPPGQLKNEQYF. The CDR3 DNA follows: TGTGCCAGCTCACCACCGGGACAGCTAAAAAACGAGCAGTACTTC.

V gene TRBV25-1 combines with J gene TRBJ2-1; TRBD1 matches at 10 bases. The trim removed 4 bases at V and 4 bases at J, leaving 7 bases unmatched. The CDR3 has 16 amino acids. Per the germline V gene, CDR1 is MGHDK and CDR2 is SYGVNS. As DNA, the CDR3 is TGTGCCAGCAGTGCCCAAGGGACAGGGGAATACAATGAGCAGTTCTTC. This encodes CASSAQGTGEYNEQFF. The entire variable domain, with the rest obtained from reference TRBV25-1 and TRBJ2-1, is as follows: EADIYQTPRYLVIGTGKKITLECSQTMGHDKMYWYQQDPGMELHLIHYSYGVNSTEKGDLSSESTVSRIRTEHFPLTLESARPSHTSQYLCASSAQGTGEYNEQFFGPGTRLTVL.

This rearrangement joins TRBV7-9 to TRBJ1-6; tentative D call: TRBD1 (5 bases). Germline V lookup: CDR1 SEHNR, CDR2 FQNEAQ (reference sequence). The CDR3 runs to 15 residues. V shed 10 bases and J shed 0 bases, with 13 bases lying between them. The CDR3: CAIDSESSYNSPLHF. The CDR3 nucleotides are TGTGCCATTGACAGTGAGAGCTCCTATAATTCACCCCTCCACTTT.

The gene calls are TRBV3-1 (or the pseudogene TRBV3-2) and TRBJ1-2, with 9 bases lining up with TRBD1. The germline V gene has CDR1 LGHDT and CDR2 YNNKEL (reference sequence). This CDR3 has 19 amino acids. Unmatched junction bases numbered 19, after V lost 4 bases and J lost 4 bases. DNA of the CDR3: TGTGCCAGCAGCCCAATTTGGACAGGGGAGGGTTTAGTGGGCTATGGCTACACCTTC. As protein: CASSPIWTGEGLVGYGYTF.

Of note for this clone: The identical CDR3 is also encoded by other nucleotide sequences in the sample. The chain is built from TRBV24-1 and TRBJ1-1; D is unclear. Germline V gene data show CDR1 as KGHDR and CDR2 as SFDVKD. V lost 3 bases to trimming and J lost 5 bases, with 6 bases between them. CDR3 length equals 12 residues. CDR3 nucleotides: TGTGCCACCAGTGATCCCGGGACTGAAGCTTTCTTT. This encodes CATSDPGTEAFF.

The chain uses TRBV11-2 and TRBJ1-6; 9 nucleotides align to TRBD1. The CDR3 has 17 residues. The V gene end was trimmed by 5 bases and the J gene end by 5 bases; junction bases not matched to a gene: 10. Germline-derived CDR1 and CDR2 are SGHAT and FQNNGV. The CDR3 DNA reads TGTGCCAGCAGCCCTTCATTTGGGGACAGGGATAATTCACCCCTCCACTTT. It codes for CASSPSFGDRDNSPLHF.

V usage is TRBV4-2 and J usage is TRBJ1-6; D possibly corresponds to TRBD1 (5 bases). The V end lost 5 bases, the J end lost 9 bases, and 8 bases lay between the germline ends. The CDR3 sequence is 12 residues long. Per the germline V gene, CDR1 is LGHNA and CDR2 is YNFKEQ. CDR3 coding DNA: TGTGCCAGCAGCGGGGCCGGTTCACCCCTCCACTTT. Translated, it gives CASSGAGSPLHF.

This chain joins TRBV24-1 and TRBJ2-7; tentative D call: TRBD1 (6 bases). Trimming removed 0 bases at V and 3 bases at J, with 26 bases between. Germline V gives CDR1 KGHDR, CDR2 SFDVKD. The CDR3 runs to 20 residues. The CDR3: CATSDLSRGGPRLQDYEQYF. The CDR3 nucleotides are TGTGCCACCAGTGATTTGTCCAGGGGTGGCCCGAGACTTCAGGACTACGAGCAGTACTTC.

The chain recombines TRBV30 with TRBJ1-3; no reliable D call. Between the trimmed V and J ends, which lost 0 bases and 4 bases, there was a span of 19 bases. Germline CDR1 GTSNPN, CDR2 SVGIG (reference sequence). The CDR3 is made up of 17 amino acids. The CDR3 loop reads CAWSVIGLLGRGNTIYF. The CDR3 DNA reads as TGTGCCTGGAGTGTTATAGGCCTCCTCGGGAGAGGAAACACCATATATTTT.

The rearrangement joins TRBV5-6 to TRBJ2-3; D may be TRBD2 (6 bases). Germline CDR1 and CDR2: SGHDT and YYEEEE. The CDR3 extends over 14 amino acids. Trimming shortened V by 0 bases and J by 6 bases, and 11 bases separated the two germline ends. The CDR3 DNA reads as TGTGCCAGCAGCTTGGATCCTGGGGGGGATACGCAGTATTTT. Its protein is CASSLDPGGDTQYF.

V gene TRBV11-2 combines with J gene TRBJ1-6, with TRBD1 matching over 8 bases. CDR1 is SGHAT and CDR2 is FQNNGV in the germline V gene. Trimming cost V 1 base and J 10 bases; bases outside gene matches: 6. The length of the CDR3 is 15 residues. Here the CDR3 DNA reads TGTGCCAGCAGCTTAGGACAGGGGATCAACTCACCCCTCCACTTT. Translated: CASSLGQGINSPLHF.